This is a list of T cell receptor beta chains from one sample in a study of blood T cell repertoires in COVID-19. Assay used: immunoSEQ multiplex PCR; TCRdb lists only in-frame clones, some missing. The top ten clones hold roughly 10% of a sample with 90,000 to 140,000 clones, roughly 76% of them seen once. The specimen was peripheral blood. The receptors originated from a woman in her 70s with acute or convalescent COVID-19. Both conserved end residues are part of each CDR3. A D gene is named only where the DNA matches it firmly. Only part of the rows carry a size: once, few, many, or a class if the clone is expanded.

J gene,D gene,V gene,clone size,CDR3 protein,CDR3 DNA
TRBJ1-6,TRBD1,TRBV6-5,NA,CASSPQGADNSPLHF,TGTGCCAGCAGTCCCCAGGGGGCTGATAATTCACCCCTCCACTTT
TRBJ2-1,NA,TRBV7-3,few,CASSGAGQTYNEQFF,TGTGCCAGCAGCGGGGCGGGACAGACCTACAATGAGCAGTTCTTC
TRBJ2-2,NA,TRBV6-2/TRBV6-3,NA,CASSYVPGGTGELFF,TGTGCCAGCAGTTACGTCCCAGGGGGGACGGGGGAGCTGTTTTTT
TRBJ2-7,TRBD2,TRBV6-6,NA,CASSYVQGGGNEQYF,TGTGCCAGCAGTTACGTCCAGGGCGGGGGTAATGAGCAGTACTTC
TRBJ1-1,NA,TRBV28,NA,CASSPVQGTLTEAFF,TGTGCCAGCAGTCCGGTCCAGGGGACACTCACTGAAGCTTTCTTT
TRBJ2-7,TRBD2,TRBV5-1,NA,CASSLVGGWTYEQYF,TGCGCCAGCAGCTTGGTGGGAGGGTGGACCTACGAGCAGTACTTC
TRBJ1-3,NA,TRBV3-1/TRBV3-2,few,CASSQGRGGNTIYF,TGTGCCAGCAGCCAAGGCAGGGGTGGAAACACCATATATTTT
TRBJ2-3,TRBD1,TRBV9,NA,CASSARDRGRITDTQYF,TGTGCCAGCAGCGCCAGAGACAGGGGGAGGATAACAGATACGCAGTATTTT
TRBJ1-1,TRBD1,TRBV5-4,NA,CASSWDRASMNTEAFF,TGTGCCAGCAGCTGGGACAGGGCAAGTATGAACACTGAAGCTTTCTTT
TRBJ2-1,NA,TRBV7-9,NA,CASSLGGGVSESSYNEQFF,TGTGCCAGCAGCTTAGGGGGTGGTGTTAGCGAGAGCTCCTACAATGAGCAGTTCTTC
TRBJ2-5,NA,TRBV19,NA,CASSPSPAVGETQYF,TGTGCCAGCAGCCCCTCTCCAGCGGTGGGGGAGACCCAGTACTTC
TRBJ1-5,NA,TRBV3-1/TRBV3-2,NA,CASSPTVTSNQPQHF,TGTGCCAGCAGCCCGACAGTTACGAGCAATCAGCCCCAGCATTTT
TRBJ1-1,TRBD1,TRBV19,few,CASRQGRVSEAFF,TGTGCCAGTAGACAGGGGAGAGTCTCTGAAGCTTTCTTT
TRBJ2-2,TRBD2,TRBV6-2/TRBV6-3,NA,CASSYSLAGVDTGELFF,TGTGCCAGCAGTTACTCGCTAGCGGGAGTTGACACCGGGGAGCTGTTTTTT
TRBJ2-7,TRBD2,TRBV28,NA,CASSTGTSGSVEQYF,TGTGCCAGCAGTACCGGGACTAGCGGGAGCGTCGAGCAGTACTTC